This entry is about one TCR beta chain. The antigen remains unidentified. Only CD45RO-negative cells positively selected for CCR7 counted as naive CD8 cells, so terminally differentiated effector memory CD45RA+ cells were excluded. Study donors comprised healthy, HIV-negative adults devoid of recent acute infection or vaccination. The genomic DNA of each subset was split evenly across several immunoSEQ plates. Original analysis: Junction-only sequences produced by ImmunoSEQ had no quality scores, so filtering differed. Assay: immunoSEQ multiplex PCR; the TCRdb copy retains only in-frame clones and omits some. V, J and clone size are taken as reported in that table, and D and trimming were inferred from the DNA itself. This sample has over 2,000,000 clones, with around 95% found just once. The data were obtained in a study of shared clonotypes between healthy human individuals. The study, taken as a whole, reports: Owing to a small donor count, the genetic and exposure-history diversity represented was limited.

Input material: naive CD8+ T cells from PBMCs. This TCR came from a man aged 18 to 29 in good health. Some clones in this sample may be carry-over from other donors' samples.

The CDR3 DNA follows: TGTGCCAGCAGTAGCGGGAGTATTTACGAGCAGTACTTC. It specifies CASSSGSIYEQYF. The V gene is TRBV9, the J gene TRBJ2-7; the match to TRBD2 covers 9 bases. V dropped 5 bases and J dropped 4; count of bases not matched to a gene: 4. The germline gives CDR1 SGDLS, CDR2 YYNGEE. The CDR3 consists of 13 residues. Full variable domain (outside the CDR3, taken from reference TRBV9 and TRBJ2-7): DSGVTQTPKHLITATGQRVTLRCSPRSGDLSVYWYQQSLDQGLQFLIQYYNGEERAKGNILERFSAQQFPDLHSELNLSSLELGDSALYFCASSSGSIYEQYFGPGTRLTVT.